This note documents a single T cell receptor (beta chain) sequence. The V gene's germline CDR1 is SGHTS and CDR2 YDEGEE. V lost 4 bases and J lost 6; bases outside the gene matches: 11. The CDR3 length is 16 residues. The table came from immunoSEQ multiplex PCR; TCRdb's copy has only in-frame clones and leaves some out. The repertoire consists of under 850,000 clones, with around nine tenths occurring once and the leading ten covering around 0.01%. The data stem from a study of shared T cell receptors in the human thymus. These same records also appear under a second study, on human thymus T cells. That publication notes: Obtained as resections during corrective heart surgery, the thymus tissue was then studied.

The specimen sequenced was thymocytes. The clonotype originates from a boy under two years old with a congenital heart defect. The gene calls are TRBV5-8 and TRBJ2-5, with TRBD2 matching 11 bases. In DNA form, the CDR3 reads TGTGCCAGCAGCGGGACCATAGCGGGGGGGGTAAAGACCCAGTACTTC. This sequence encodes CASSGTIAGGVKTQYF.